Listed here are 27 T cell receptor beta chains from one sample, sequenced in a study of OX40 agonist ivuxolimab in advanced cancers. Only in-frame clones appear in the TCRdb table, and some are missing; sequencing was by immunoSEQ multiplex PCR. The sample carries roughly 76,000 clones, roughly 91% recorded once. The sequenced sample was CD4+ or CD8+ T cells sorted from blood, obtained in a trial of the OX40 agonist ivuxolimab. Receptors were obtained from an adult with an advanced solid tumor such as melanoma, head and neck, liver or kidney cancer.

CDR3 region: CASSVSPGQQETQYF. The CDR3 DNA sequence: TGTGCCAGCAGCGTAAGTCCCGGACAGCAAGAGACCCAGTACTTC. This chain connects TRBV9 to TRBJ2-5; TRBD1 might be the D (6 bases). Trimming removed 1 base from V and 2 bases from J, with 12 bases in between. Germline CDR1 and CDR2: SGDLS and YYNGEE. This CDR3 region has 15 residues.

The chain combines TRBV25-1 with TRBJ2-2, with D maybe TRBD1 (6 bases). Trimming removed 2 bases from V and 1 base from J, with 8 bases in between. From germline, CDR1 is MGHDK and CDR2 SYGVNS. This CDR3 contains 15 residues. CDR3 coding DNA: TGTGCCAGCAGTGAAGTGGACAGGAACACCGGGGAGCTGTTTTTT. Translation gives CASSEVDRNTGELFF.

This sequence joins TRBV27 and TRBJ1-1, with D uncertain. Trimming left V 3 bases short and J 0 bases short, with 8 bases between. The CDR3 has 14 residues. Germline-derived CDR1 and CDR2 are MNHEY and SMNVEV (reference sequence). The CDR3 region is CASSFRGLNTEAFF. DNA for the CDR3: TGTGCCAGCAGTTTTAGAGGGTTGAACACTGAAGCTTTCTTT.

The sample holds a few counts of this clone. The J gene is TRBJ2-7, the V gene TRBV23-1; tentative D call: TRBD2 (5 bases). TRBV23-1 is classed as an ORF, of uncertain function. This CDR3 has 16 amino acids. V lost 0 bases and J lost 2, with 14 bases in between. CDR3 nucleotides: TGCGCCAGCAGTCAATCCCTGGAGAGGGAACCCTACGAGCAGTACTTC. This encodes CASSQSLEREPYEQYF.

This clone turned up a few times. CDR3 bases: TGCAGCGTCGGGGGCGACCGGGACATCACAGATACGCAGTATTTT. It yields the protein CSVGGDRDITDTQYF. The chain joins TRBV29-1 to TRBJ2-3; either TRBD1 or TRBD2 may fit D (6 bases each). Trimming shortened V by 6 bases and J by 2 bases, and 18 bases separated the two germline ends. Germline lookup yields CDR1 SQVTM and CDR2 ANQGSEA. CDR3 length equals 15 residues.

J is TRBJ1-3 and V is TRBV9; 7 bases agree with TRBD1. Germline V gene lookup returns CDR1 SGDLS and CDR2 YYNGEE. The CDR3 has 13 residues. V lost 4 bases to trimming and J lost 4 bases; unmatched junction nucleotides: 2. The CDR3 DNA sequence: TGTGCCAGCAGCCCGGGACAGGGAAACACCATATATTTT. As protein: CASSPGQGNTIYF.

V usage is TRBV7-2 and J usage is TRBJ1-1; tentative D call: TRBD1 (5 bases). Germline CDR1 is SGHTA and CDR2 is FQGNSA. There are 14 residues in the CDR3. Trimming removed 3 bases from V and 5 bases from J, with 13 bases in between. CDR3 amino acids: CASSFRQGGTEAFF. DNA of the CDR3: TGTGCCAGCAGCTTTAGGCAGGGAGGGACTGAAGCTTTCTTT.

The rearrangement links TRBV6-1 to TRBJ1-5; a possible D gene is TRBD1 (5 bases). This CDR3 comprises 14 residues. Per the germline V gene, CDR1 is MNHNS and CDR2 is SASEGT. The ends were cut back, 4 bases at V and 2 bases at J, with 9 bases in the middle. CDR3 sequence reads: CASSGVGGNQPQHF. In nucleotides, the CDR3 is TGTGCCAGCAGTGGAGTGGGGGGCAATCAGCCCCAGCATTTT.

V is TRBV10-3 and J is TRBJ2-7, with 7 bases lining up with TRBD2. With V trimmed by 6 bases and J by 3 bases, 5 bases remained unmatched. The CDR3 length is 13 residues. Germline assignment: CDR1 ENHRY and CDR2 SYGVKD. This chain's CDR3 is CAIRTSTDYEQYF. CDR3 DNA sequence: TGTGCCATCAGGACTAGCACCGACTACGAGCAGTACTTC.

The chain couples TRBV7-9 to TRBJ2-5; D call uncertain. Trimming left V 1 base short and J 3 bases short, with 6 bases between. The CDR3 totals 13 residues. Germline CDR1 and CDR2: SEHNR and FQNEAQ (reference sequence). This chain's CDR3 is CASSLDGKETQYF. CDR3 coding DNA: TGTGCCAGCAGCTTAGACGGAAAAGAGACCCAGTACTTC.

This chain joins TRBV19 and TRBJ1-4; D not resolved. The CDR3 is 17 residues long. V dropped 3 bases and J dropped 0 bases, with 14 bases sitting between them. In germline, CDR1 is LNHDA, CDR2 SQIVND (reference sequence). The CDR3 DNA is TGTGCCAGTAGTATTTTTGGAGGGATCCCAACTAATGAAAAACTGTTTTTT. Translating gives CASSIFGGIPTNEKLFF. The variable domain in full, completed from reference TRBV19 and TRBJ1-4, reads DGGITQSPKYLFRKEGQNVTLSCEQNLNHDAMYWYRQDPGQGLRLIYYSQIVNDFQKGDIAEGYSVSREKKESFPLTVTSAQKNPTAFYLCASSIFGGIPTNEKLFFGSGTQLSVL.

The chain recombines TRBV11-2 with TRBJ2-3; D not resolved. Germline values: CDR1 SGHAT, CDR2 FQNNGV. The CDR3 has 14 residues. Deletions cut 0 bases from V and 1 base from J, with 5 bases between. CDR3 in amino acids: CASSLDLGTDTQYF. The CDR3 coding sequence is TGTGCCAGCAGCTTAGATTTAGGCACAGATACGCAGTATTTT.

The J gene is TRBJ2-2, the V gene TRBV6-1, with D possibly TRBD2 on 5 matching bases. The germline V and J ends were trimmed by 6 bases and 4 bases, with 12 bases remaining between them. The CDR3 runs 14 residues. Germline CDR1 MNHNS, CDR2 SASEGT. The CDR3 spells CASSGVSGTGELFF. In nucleotides, the CDR3 is TGTGCCAGCAGCGGGGTATCGGGCACCGGGGAGCTGTTTTTT.

In its sample, this clone was seen once. The J gene is TRBJ2-1, the V gene TRBV5-4; D unclear. The CDR3 covers 15 residues. V lost 3 bases and J 6 bases, leaving 16 bases between the germline ends. Per germline, CDR1 SGHNT and CDR2 YYREEE (reference sequence). The CDR3 here is CASSSGGSAFNEQFF. As DNA, the CDR3 is TGTGCCAGCAGCTCAGGTGGATCCGCCTTCAATGAGCAGTTCTTC.

The CDR3 loop reads CASSFLRDRAYEQYF. The CDR3 nucleotides are TGTGCCAGCAGTTTCCTCCGGGACAGGGCCTACGAGCAGTACTTC. This chain links TRBV6-5 with TRBJ2-7; 9 bases agree with TRBD1. This CDR3 has 15 residues. Per the germline V gene, CDR1 is MNHEY and CDR2 is SVGAGI. The V and J ends lost 4 bases and 2 bases, in that order; junction bases with no gene match: 6.

The chain employs TRBV5-1 and TRBJ2-3; no clear D. Trimming pared 1 base from V and 1 base from J, leaving 13 bases between. CDR1 and CDR2 (germline): SGHRS, YFSETQ. This CDR3 is 16 amino acids long. In DNA form, the CDR3 reads TGCGCCAGCAGCTTGATGGGGATGTTAGGCACAGATACGCAGTATTTT. Its translation: CASSLMGMLGTDTQYF.

The rearrangement links TRBV6-1 to TRBJ2-1; D possibly corresponds to TRBD1 (7 bases). V lost 6 bases and J 8 bases, leaving 20 bases between the germline ends. In germline, CDR1 is MNHNS, CDR2 SASEGT. The length of the CDR3 is 15 residues. The CDR3 DNA sequence: TGTGCCAGCAGACGCGGACAGGTGGAGGGCGATGAGCAGTTCTTC. This gives the protein CASRRGQVEGDEQFF.

The count of this clone is one. J is TRBJ2-2 and V is TRBV4-3; TRBD1 might be the D (7 bases). The CDR3 totals 17 residues. Deletions cut 0 bases from V and 4 bases from J, with 15 bases between. Germline CDR1 is LGHNA and CDR2 is YSLEER. This CDR3 is CASSQDMGRGVTGELFF. The DNA for the CDR3 is TGCGCCAGCAGCCAAGATATGGGCAGGGGGGTCACCGGGGAGCTGTTTTTT.

V gene TRBV27 combines with J gene TRBJ1-4, with 9 bases lining up with TRBD1. The CDR3 is made up of 15 amino acids. V lost 6 bases to trimming and J lost 6 bases; unmatched junction nucleotides: 8. Per germline, CDR1 MNHEY and CDR2 SMNVEV (reference sequence). DNA of the CDR3: TGTGCCAGCAGAGCTTCCGGGACAGGGTATGAAAAACTGTTTTTT. Translating it yields CASRASGTGYEKLFF.

A single count supports this clone. This chain links TRBV28 with TRBJ1-2; D unresolved. This CDR3 is built from 14 residues. Trimming took off 8 bases at V and 5 bases at J, with 18 bases between the two ends. Germline CDR1 and CDR2: MDHEN and SYDVKM. CDR3 in amino acids: CASRATGRPYGYTF. CDR3 bases: TGTGCCAGCCGGGCCACGGGTCGACCTTATGGCTACACCTTC.

V gene TRBV4-1 combines with J gene TRBJ2-7; D is unresolved. Germline V gene sequence: CDR1 MGHRA, CDR2 YSYEKL. This CDR3 region has 15 residues. The V end was cut by 6 bases, the J end by 6 bases, with 21 bases between. CDR3 sequence (DNA): TGCGCCAGCAGTCCTGAAGCCAAAAGGGAAGCCGAGCAGTACTTC. Its protein product is CASSPEAKREAEQYF.

J is TRBJ2-5 and V is TRBV11-2; 9 nucleotides align to TRBD1. The assigned J gene may be wrong: the sequence end matches TRBJ2-7 better. The CDR3 runs 13 residues. Looked up from germline, CDR1 is SGHAT and CDR2 is FQNNGV. This CDR3 is CATDRGHSYEQYF. CDR3 coding DNA: TGTGCCACGGACAGGGGCCACTCCTACGAGCAGTACTTC.

This clone was seen only a few times. The gene calls are TRBV28 and TRBJ1-5; 8 positions match TRBD1. The CDR3 extends over 14 amino acids. Germline trimming cut 7 bases from V and 5 bases from J; bases unmatched to any gene: 7. CDR1 is MDHEN, CDR2 SYDVKM, per germline. The CDR3 nucleotides read TGTGCCAGCACCGGGGGACAGGTAGATCAGCCCCAGCATTTT. Translating gives CASTGGQVDQPQHF.

This chain uses TRBV9 with TRBJ1-3; 7 nucleotides align to TRBD1. The CDR3 is made up of 17 amino acids. The J segment lost 0 bases and the V segment lost 0 bases, leaving 6 bases of the junction unmatched. Germline lookup yields CDR1 SGDLS and CDR2 YYNGEE. For the CDR3, the DNA is TGTGCCAGCAGCGTAGGAGAAGGGACAGACTCTGGAAACACCATATATTTT. Translated: CASSVGEGTDSGNTIYF.

V usage is TRBV7-8 and J usage is TRBJ2-2, with 7 bases matching TRBD2. The germline V gene has CDR1 SGHVS and CDR2 FQNEAQ. The CDR3 covers 19 residues. V shed 0 bases, J shed 4 bases, and the junction held 14 bases outside the gene matches. CDR3 protein: CASSLAVLRQGGPTGELFF. The CDR3 DNA is TGTGCCAGCAGCTTAGCGGTCCTCCGGCAGGGAGGGCCCACCGGGGAGCTGTTTTTT. The full variable domain, with the rest looked up from reference TRBV7-8 and TRBJ2-2, is GAGVSQSPRYKVAKRGQDVALRCDPISGHVSLFWYQQALGQGPEFLTYFQNEAQLDKSGLPSDRFFAERPEGSVSTLKIQRTQQEDSAVYLCASSLAVLRQGGPTGELFFGEGSRLTVL.

V usage is TRBV5-6 and J usage is TRBJ2-2; the D call may be TRBD1 or TRBD2 (6 bases each). From germline, CDR1 is SGHDT and CDR2 YYEEEE. CDR3 length: 16 residues. The V and J ends lost 4 bases and 0 bases respectively, with 13 bases between them. CDR3 bases: TGTGCCAGCAGCCCTTGGGGGGCAACGAACACCGGGGAGCTGTTTTTT. Protein sequence: CASSPWGATNTGELFF.

The V call is TRBV5-1, the J call TRBJ2-3; TRBD2 matches 9 bases. The V gene's germline CDR1 is SGHRS and CDR2 YFSETQ. CDR3 length equals 16 residues. Losses at the gene ends were 3 bases for V and 2 bases for J; bases not matched to a gene: 7. The CDR3 spells CASSSGLARFTDTQYF. The CDR3 DNA follows: TGCGCCAGCAGCTCGGGACTAGCCCGATTCACAGATACGCAGTATTTT.